What follows are 22 T cell receptor beta chains derived from one specimen sequenced in a study of regulatory T cells in long-lasting Graves disease. Time point here: newly diagnosed GD, antithyroid drugs for less than 3 months. Researchers made the TCR library from RNA that was extracted from PBMCs. According to the study, TCR beta libraries were built with iRepertoire HTBI primers and CDR3-region Arm-PCR. TCRdb reprocessed the multiplex PCR reads with MiXCR, giving one entry per CDR3 protein. The data contain more than 450,000 distinct CDR3 sequences, 9.5% to 15% of them singletons. This same sample was also taken into another study, of T cells in Graves' hyperthyroidism and ophthalmopathy.

The sequencing here drew on peripheral blood mononuclear cells (PBMCs), taken at new diagnosis, from a patient treated with antithyroid drugs. Receptors were obtained from a woman aged 25 to 39 with Graves disease.

Many counts were recorded for this clonotype. The V and J genes are TRBV7-2 and TRBJ2-1, with D tentatively TRBD2 (5 bases). The V end was cut by 4 bases, the J end by 5 bases, with 15 bases between. The CDR3 length is 15 residues. The germline V gene has CDR1 SGHTA and CDR2 FQGNSA. CDR3 DNA sequence: TGTGCCAGCAGCTGGCCGGAGGTGGAAGACAATGAGCAGTTCTTC. It codes for CASSWPEVEDNEQFF. The full variable domain, its missing parts supplied by reference TRBV7-2 and TRBJ2-1, is GAGVSQSPSNKVTEKGKDVELRCDPISGHTALYWYRQSLGQGLEFLIYFQGNSAPDKSGLPSDRFSAERTGGSVSTLTIQRTQQEDSAVYLCASSWPEVEDNEQFFGPGTRLTVL.

This clonotype was recorded at least ten times. This chain uses TRBV2 with TRBJ1-3; D is unresolved. CDR1 is SNHLY, CDR2 FYNNEI, per germline. V lost 5 bases to trimming and J lost 2 bases, with 7 bases between them. The CDR3 loop spans 13 amino acids. The DNA of the CDR3 is TGTGCCAGCAGTCCAGCTCCTGGAAACACCATATATTTT. It specifies CASSPAPGNTIYF.

This clonotype was counted only a few times. This sequence joins TRBV27 and TRBJ1-5; D is ambiguous. CDR3 length: 12 residues. Trimming cost V 5 bases and J 3 bases, with 5 bases left between them. From germline, CDR1 is MNHEY and CDR2 SMNVEV (reference sequence). The chain's CDR3 is CASSQVNQPQHF. In DNA, the CDR3 is TGTGCCAGCAGTCAGGTCAATCAGCCCCAGCATTTT.

This clonotype showed up many times. The chain links TRBV30 to TRBJ1-1; no reliable D call. This CDR3 has 14 amino acids. V gave up 5 bases and J gave up 1 base, with 14 bases separating them. The V gene's germline CDR1 is GTSNPN and CDR2 SVGIG (reference sequence). CDR3 nucleotide sequence: TGTGCCTGGGAGAGACTAGTCCCGAACACTGAAGCTTTCTTT. This translates into CAWERLVPNTEAFF.

J is TRBJ2-1 and V is TRBV2; D ambiguous. CDR1 SNHLY and CDR2 FYNNEI come from the germline V gene. V dropped 3 bases and J dropped 9 bases, with 3 bases sitting between them. CDR3 length: 10 residues. The CDR3 here is CASSEGEQFF. The CDR3 bases are TGTGCCAGCAGTGAGGGTGAGCAGTTCTTC.

This clonotype was observed many times. This chain connects TRBV12-3 or TRBV12-4 to TRBJ2-1; 8 nucleotides align to TRBD1. The CDR3 totals 13 residues. J was trimmed by 2 bases and V by 6 bases; bases with no gene match: 0. CDR3 nucleotides: TGTGCCAGCAGACAGGGGGCCTACAATGAGCAGTTCTTC. This translates into CASRQGAYNEQFF.

At least ten counts were recorded for this clonotype. The genes are TRBV11-2 and TRBJ2-1; D may be TRBD2 (5 bases). CDR3 length: 11 amino acids. Germline CDR1 SGHAT, CDR2 FQNNGV. V gave up 6 bases and J gave up 11 bases, with 11 bases separating them. The CDR3 sequence: CASSSGNKQFF. For the CDR3, the DNA is TGTGCCAGCAGTTCGGGAAACAAGCAGTTCTTC. The full variable domain, rest sourced from reference TRBV11-2 and TRBJ2-1, is EAGVAQSPRYKIIEKRQSVAFWCNPISGHATLYWYQQILGQGPKLLIQFQNNGVVDDSQLPKDRFSAERLKGVDSTLKIQPAKLEDSAVYLCASSSGNKQFFGPGTRLTVL.

There are many counts of this clonotype. The gene calls are TRBV11-3 and TRBJ2-2, with TRBD2 matching 7 bases. After removal of 5 bases from V and 5 bases from J, the junction contained 14 bases not matched to a gene. The CDR3 is 17 residues long. The V gene's germline CDR1 is SGHNT and CDR2 YENEEA. The DNA of the CDR3 is TGTGCCAGCAGCCCCAGACTAGCAGTAGAACTAACCGGGGAGCTGTTTTTT. Amino acids: CASSPRLAVELTGELFF.

The V gene is TRBV6-2 or TRBV6-3, the J gene TRBJ2-1, with TRBD2 matching 13 bases. This CDR3 has 16 residues. Trimming removed 0 bases from V and 4 bases from J; junction bases left unmatched: 0. Germline values: CDR1 MNHEY, CDR2 SVGEGT. Here the CDR3 DNA reads TGTGCCAGCAGTTACTCGGGACTAGCGGGATACAATGAGCAGTTCTTC. Translating it yields CASSYSGLAGYNEQFF.

The rearrangement joins TRBV20-1 to TRBJ2-3, with 10 bases identical to TRBD2. Losses at the gene ends were 3 bases for V and 1 base for J; bases not matched to a gene: 7. This CDR3 comprises 16 residues. CDR1 DFQATT and CDR2 SNEGSKA come from the germline V gene (reference sequence). CDR3: CSASSSGRTGTDTQYF. The CDR3 DNA reads as TGCAGTGCTAGTAGTAGCGGGAGGACTGGCACAGATACGCAGTATTTT.

The rearrangement joins TRBV6-1 to TRBJ1-5, with 7 bases identical to TRBD1. The CDR3 is made up of 13 amino acids. J lost 5 bases, V lost 6 bases, and 4 bases had no gene match. Germline V lookup: CDR1 MNHNS, CDR2 SASEGT. The CDR3 here is CASRPQGDQPQHF. The CDR3 DNA reads as TGTGCCAGCAGACCCCAGGGGGATCAGCCCCAGCATTTT.

This clonotype was counted many times. The CDR3 spells CASSLGTGNEQFF. CDR3 sequence (DNA): TGTGCCAGCAGCCTGGGGACGGGGAATGAGCAGTTCTTC. V gene TRBV11-3 combines with J gene TRBJ2-1; D is possibly TRBD1 or TRBD2 (5 bases each). The CDR3 extends over 13 amino acids. Trimming removed 5 bases at V and 7 bases at J, with 12 bases between. The germline V gene encodes CDR1 SGHNT and CDR2 YENEEA.

The chain combines TRBV6-2 or TRBV6-3 with TRBJ2-1, with 9 nucleotides matching TRBD2. CDR3 length equals 16 residues. V was pared by 5 bases and J by 8 bases, with 13 bases of the junction left unmatched. Germline CDR1 reads MNHEY; CDR2 reads SVGEGT. The DNA of the CDR3 is TGTGCCAGCAGTGTACGGCTAGCGGGAAAGGGGGATGAGCAGTTCTTC. Translation: CASSVRLAGKGDEQFF.

In this sample, this clonotype turned up a few times. This chain uses TRBV20-1 with TRBJ1-2, with TRBD1 matching over 9 bases. The CDR3 loop spans 16 amino acids. Germline CDR1 DFQATT, CDR2 SNEGSKA (reference sequence). V trimming: 0 bases; J trimming: 7 bases; junction bases outside the gene matches: 12. CDR3 sequence: CSARDHGQGSWSGYTF. The CDR3 region has the DNA TGCAGTGCTAGAGATCACGGACAGGGGTCTTGGAGTGGCTACACCTTC.

The CDR3 sequence: CSARGSSGQETQYF. The DNA of the CDR3 is TGCAGTGCTAGAGGTTCGAGCGGTCAAGAGACCCAGTACTTC. The V gene is TRBV20-1, the J gene TRBJ2-5; the D gene is possibly TRBD2 (5 bases). The CDR3 is 14 amino acids. Germline V CDR1 and CDR2: DFQATT, SNEGSKA (reference sequence). The germline V and J ends were trimmed by 1 base and 2 bases, with 11 bases remaining between them.

In its sample, this clonotype was seen many times. The chain recombines TRBV5-4 with TRBJ1-2; 9 nucleotides agree with TRBD1. Germline V gives CDR1 SGHNT, CDR2 YYREEE (reference sequence). V was pared by 4 bases and J by 12 bases, with 10 bases of the junction left unmatched. The CDR3 is 13 amino acids. The CDR3 is CASSPSRDRANTF. The CDR3 nucleotides are TGTGCCAGCAGCCCCAGCCGGGACAGGGCCAACACCTTC.

The chain joins TRBV6-2 or TRBV6-3 to TRBJ2-1, with 11 nucleotides matching TRBD1. This CDR3 comprises 15 residues. Trimming took 5 bases from V and 4 from J; bases not matched to a gene: 4. Per germline, CDR1 MNHEY and CDR2 SVGEGT. The CDR3 reads CASSKDRGLYNEQFF. The CDR3 coding sequence is TGTGCCAGCAGTAAGGACAGGGGGCTTTACAATGAGCAGTTCTTC.

The J gene is TRBJ2-3, the V gene TRBV7-9; 7 bases are shared with TRBD2. After removal of 4 bases from V and 2 bases from J, the junction contained 9 bases not matched to a gene. Germline V lookup: CDR1 SEHNR, CDR2 FQNEAQ (reference sequence). This CDR3 is built from 16 residues. CDR3 in amino acids: CASSSPLAEYTDTQYF. DNA for the CDR3: TGTGCCAGCAGCTCCCCCCTAGCGGAGTACACAGATACGCAGTATTTT.

The chain combines TRBV7-9 with TRBJ2-5, with a tentative D call TRBD1 (5 bases). CDR1 SEHNR and CDR2 FQNEAQ come from the germline V gene (reference sequence). Trimming left V 5 bases short and J 5 bases short, with 12 bases between. The CDR3 covers 13 residues. CDR3 region: CASSPGHIETQYF. The CDR3 region has the DNA TGTGCCAGCAGCCCCGGACATATCGAGACCCAGTACTTC.

The rearrangement uses TRBV2 and TRBJ2-1, with D uncertain. CDR3 length: 14 residues. In germline, CDR1 is SNHLY, CDR2 FYNNEI. V shed 6 bases and J shed 0 bases, with 9 bases lying between them. The CDR3 region is CASRKESSYNEQFF. DNA of the CDR3: TGTGCCAGCAGGAAAGAGAGCTCCTACAATGAGCAGTTCTTC.

This clonotype was seen many times. The chain couples TRBV27 to TRBJ2-3; 7 bases fit TRBD2. The trim removed 8 bases at V and 0 bases at J, leaving 8 bases unmatched. Germline CDR1 reads MNHEY; CDR2 reads SMNVEV (reference sequence). This CDR3 spans 15 amino acids. CDR3 residues: CASGLADPSTDTQYF. CDR3 nucleotides: TGTGCCAGCGGTCTAGCGGACCCTAGCACAGATACGCAGTATTTT.

V is TRBV6-1 and J is TRBJ2-7; 10 bases agree with TRBD1. V lost 4 bases and J lost 7; bases outside the gene matches: 4. CDR1 is MNHNS and CDR2 is SASEGT in the germline V gene. The CDR3 has 13 residues. CDR3 bases: TGTGCCAGCAGTGGGACAGGGGGTCGGGAGCAGTACTTC. It specifies CASSGTGGREQYF.